The rows below give T cell receptor beta chains drawn from one sample of a study of shared clonotypes between healthy human individuals. The protocol was immunoSEQ multiplex PCR, while the TCRdb copy is restricted to in-frame clones and leaves out a portion. This table has more than 2 million clones, 85% to 95% appearing once. Sequencing was carried out using naive CD4+ T cells sorted from blood. These receptors came from a man aged 18 to 35 in good health. Each CDR3 is given with its conserved first and last residue. D genes are given only for firm matches. Expanded clones are given a class, and other clones once, few, many or no size at all.

clone_size d_call j_call v_call cdr3_nt cdr3_aa
- - TRBJ2-2 TRBV6-6 TGTGCCAGCACCCGGGGGAGGAACACCGGGGAGCTGTTTTTT CASTRGRNTGELFF
- - TRBJ1-2 TRBV5-4 TGTGCCAGCAAGCAAAACAGTAACTATGGCTACACCTTC CASKQNSNYGYTF
- - TRBJ2-3 TRBV5-1 TGCGCCAGCAGCGGCGGGGAGTACACAGATACGCAGTATTTT CASSGGEYTDTQYF
- - TRBJ2-3 TRBV5-1 TGCGCCAGCAGATCTAGCGGCACAGATACGCAGTATTTT CASRSSGTDTQYF
- TRBD2 TRBJ2-1 TRBV25-1 TGTGCCAGCAGTGCCGGACTAGCGGGAGCCTATGAGCAGTTCTTC CASSAGLAGAYEQFF
- - TRBJ2-2 TRBV7-2 TGTGCCAGCAGCTTAGCGTCTCGCCTGAACACCGGGGAGCTGTTTTTT CASSLASRLNTGELFF
- - TRBJ1-2 TRBV9 TGTGCCAGCAGCAGCAGTGGGGCCAGCTATGGCTACACCTTC CASSSSGASYGYTF
- - TRBJ1-3 TRBV9 TGTGCCAGCAGCGTAGTTTCGGGGACATCTGGAAACACCATATATTTT CASSVVSGTSGNTIYF
- - TRBJ1-5 TRBV7-2 TGTGCCAGCAGCCCCCAGACTGAGTATAGCAATCAGCCCCAGCATTTT CASSPQTEYSNQPQHF
- TRBD1 TRBJ1-1 TRBV7-3 TGTGCCAGCAGCTTAGAACAGGGGACTGAAGCTTTCTTT CASSLEQGTEAFF
- - TRBJ1-5 TRBV19 TGTGCCAGTAGTATTCGGCACAGCCACCAGCCCCAGCATTTT CASSIRHSHQPQHF
few TRBD1 TRBJ1-5 TRBV19 TGTGCCAGTAGGCCAGGGGGGTATAGCAATCAGCCCCAGCATTTT CASRPGGYSNQPQHF
- - TRBJ1-6 TRBV10-3 TGTGCCATCAGTGCGGACATTTCACCCCTCCACTTT CAISADISPLHF
- - TRBJ2-3 TRBV4-1 TGCGCCAGCAGCGCCCTGGCTCTAAACACAGATACGCAGTATTTT CASSALALNTDTQYF
- - TRBJ1-3 TRBV11-2 TGTGCCAGCAGCTTAGCCGGGACTGCTGGAAACACCATATATTTT CASSLAGTAGNTIYF
- - TRBJ2-5 TRBV4-2 TGTGCCAGCAGCTTAATTCCACGGGAGACCCAGTACTTC CASSLIPRETQYF
once - TRBJ2-2 TRBV5-1 TGCGCCAGCAACTCTCAGGGTTCATTGGCCGGGGAGCTGTTTTTT CASNSQGSLAGELFF
- - TRBJ1-6 TRBV2 TGTGCCAGCACGCCAAATCTGCCCAATAATTCACCCCTCCACTTT CASTPNLPNNSPLHF
- - TRBJ1-6 TRBV11-1 TGTGCCAGCAGCTCCGACGTTACATCTAATTCACCCCTCCACTTT CASSSDVTSNSPLHF
once TRBD1 TRBJ2-5 TRBV10-1 TGCGCCAGCAGTGACAGACAGGGAATGAGGGAGACCCAGTACTTC CASSDRQGMRETQYF
- - TRBJ2-2 TRBV6-5 TGTGCCAGCAGTTACTCGGGAAGGCGGGACACCGGGGAGCTGTTTTTT CASSYSGRRDTGELFF
- TRBD2 TRBJ2-1 TRBV18 TGTGCCAGCTCGGCGGGAGGGAATGAGCAGTTCTTC CASSAGGNEQFF
once - TRBJ2-7 TRBV5-1 TGCGCCAGCAGCCCAGGACAGTACGGCCTTTACGAGCAGTACTTC CASSPGQYGLYEQYF
- - TRBJ1-2 TRBV5-1 TGCGCCAGCAGCATATTTGGGGAAGAGCATGGCTACACCTTC CASSIFGEEHGYTF
- TRBD2 TRBJ2-1 TRBV5-1 TGCGCCAGCAGCTTGGGACTAGCGGGATTCTCCTACAATGAGCAGTTCTTC CASSLGLAGFSYNEQFF
- - TRBJ2-2 TRBV2 TGTGCCAGCAGTCAACCTCAACTCCACACCGGGGAGCTGTTTTTT CASSQPQLHTGELFF
- - TRBJ2-3 TRBV5-1 TGCGCCAGCAGGCGCAGCGGAAGCACAGATACGCAGTATTTT CASRRSGSTDTQYF
once TRBD2 TRBJ2-1 TRBV29-1 TGCAGCACCAGCCTGGGACTAGCGGGAGGGCCCTCCTACAATGAGCAGTTCTTC CSTSLGLAGGPSYNEQFF
once - TRBJ1-5 TRBV2 TGTGCCGGCGGAGAGAGTCGAAGCAATCAGCCCCAGCATTTT CAGGESRSNQPQHF
- - TRBJ2-5 TRBV6-1 TGTGCCAGCAGTAGAGGGTGGGAGACCCAGTACTTC CASSRGWETQYF
- TRBD1 TRBJ1-1 TRBV5-1 TGCGCCAGCAGCTTGAACAGGGGGCTTATGAACACTGAAGCTTTCTTT CASSLNRGLMNTEAFF
- - TRBJ2-5 TRBV7-2 TGTGCCAGCAGCTGGGACGCCGAAAAGACCCAGTACTTC CASSWDAEKTQYF
- - TRBJ1-4 TRBV30 TGTGCCTGGAGCCTTAGGACGGGATATAATGAAAAACTGTTTTTT CAWSLRTGYNEKLFF
- - TRBJ2-2 TRBV2 TGTGCCAGCAACGGCCCTAGCGCCACCGGGGAGCTGTTTTTT CASNGPSATGELFF
- TRBD1 TRBJ1-5 TRBV19 TGTGCCAGTAGTATCGGGACAGGGTCCAGCAATCAGCCCCAGCATTTT CASSIGTGSSNQPQHF
- TRBD1 TRBJ1-6 TRBV11-2 TGTGCCAGCGGCCTGGGCGGGACAGCCACATTTGCATTTAATTCACCCCTCCACTTT CASGLGGTATFAFNSPLHF
- - TRBJ2-1 TRBV9 TGTGCCAGCAGTACAGGGTTCTACAATGAGCAGTTCTTC CASSTGFYNEQFF
- TRBD1 TRBJ1-2 TRBV7-2 TGTGCCAGCAGCTTAAATAGGGGACAGGGAAACTATGGCTACACCTTC CASSLNRGQGNYGYTF
- - TRBJ2-7 TRBV2 TGTGCCAGCAGTGGTCCTAGGGAATACGGGCAGTACTTC CASSGPREYGQYF
- TRBD2 TRBJ2-7 TRBV7-9 TGTGCCAGCAGTGCCGGGACTAGCGGCTACGAGCAGTACTTC CASSAGTSGYEQYF
- - TRBJ2-3 TRBV9 TGTGCCAGCAGCGTAGTGGGGAGCACAGATACGCAGTATTTT CASSVVGSTDTQYF
- - TRBJ2-5 TRBV7-8 TGTGCCAGCAGCTTAGTTGGCAGAGCCGAGACCCAGTACTTC CASSLVGRAETQYF
- - TRBJ1-1 TRBV28 TGTGCCAGCAGTTCCCCGACGGTGAACACTGAAGCTTTCTTT CASSSPTVNTEAFF
once - TRBJ1-5 TRBV30 TGTGCCTGGAATCCGGGGGTTGATCAGCCCCAGCATTTT CAWNPGVDQPQHF
once - TRBJ1-6 TRBV10-3 TGTGCCATCAGTGAGAAAGGGGGCTCCTATAATTCACCCCTCCACTTT CAISEKGGSYNSPLHF
- - TRBJ2-7 TRBV5-4 TGTGCCAGCAGCTCCGCCTGGGATGGGTACGAGCAGTACTTC CASSSAWDGYEQYF
- - TRBJ1-6 TRBV19 TGTGCCAGTAGTTCGGGGGGAGGATTCTCCTATAATTCACCCCTCCACTTT CASSSGGGFSYNSPLHF
- - TRBJ2-3 TRBV10-3 TGTGCCATCAGTGAGGTTCCTTTGGGGGAGGGCACAGATACGCAGTATTTT CAISEVPLGEGTDTQYF
- TRBD1 TRBJ1-1 TRBV25-1 TGTGCCAGCAGAAAAACCGGGACAGGGAGAACTGAAGCTTTCTTT CASRKTGTGRTEAFF
- - TRBJ2-6 TRBV5-1 TGCGCCAGCAGCTTGCAGGGGTCTGGGGCCAACGTCCTGACTTTC CASSLQGSGANVLTF
- TRBD1 TRBJ1-1 TRBV7-2 TGTGCCAGCAGCATCAGGGGGTTTGGGACTGAAGCTTTCTTT CASSIRGFGTEAFF
- TRBD2 TRBJ2-7 TRBV18 TGTGCCAGCTCACCACCGACTAGCGTGGTCTACGAGCAGTACTTC CASSPPTSVVYEQYF
once - TRBJ1-5 TRBV10-3 TGTGCCATCAGTGAGATCCGACAGGACAATCAGCCCCAGCATTTT CAISEIRQDNQPQHF
once TRBD1 TRBJ1-3 TRBV5-1 TGCGCCAGCAGCCCACCCGGGACAGGGGCTGGAAACACCATATATTTT CASSPPGTGAGNTIYF
- - TRBJ1-1 TRBV10-1 TGCGCCAGCAGTGACTCAAAGACAGGGAACACTGAAGCTTTCTTT CASSDSKTGNTEAFF